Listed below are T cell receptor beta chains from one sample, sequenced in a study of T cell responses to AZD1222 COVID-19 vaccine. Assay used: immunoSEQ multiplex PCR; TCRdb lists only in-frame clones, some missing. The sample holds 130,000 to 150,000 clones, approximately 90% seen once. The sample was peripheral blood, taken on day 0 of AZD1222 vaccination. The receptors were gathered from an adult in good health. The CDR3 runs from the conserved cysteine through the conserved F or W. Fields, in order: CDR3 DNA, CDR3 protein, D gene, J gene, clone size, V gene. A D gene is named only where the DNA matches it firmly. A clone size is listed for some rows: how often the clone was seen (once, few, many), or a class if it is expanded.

CDR3nt: TGTGCCAGTAGTATTACGAGGGTCTTGCGCCCAGATACGCAGTATTTT
CDR3aa: CASSITRVLRPDTQYF
d_gene: .
j_gene: TRBJ2-3
abundance: .
v_gene: TRBV19

CDR3nt: TGTGCCAGCAGTGTCCCACCGGGACTAGCGGGATCAGATACGCAGTATTTT
CDR3aa: CASSVPPGLAGSDTQYF
d_gene: TRBD2
j_gene: TRBJ2-3
abundance: .
v_gene: TRBV6-1

CDR3nt: TGTGCCAGTAGTCCCATAAGGGAGGGTCAGCCCCAGCATTTT
CDR3aa: CASSPIREGQPQHF
d_gene: .
j_gene: TRBJ1-5
abundance: .
v_gene: TRBV19

CDR3nt: TGTGCCAGCAGTTTTCGGGGAGGGGACGAGCAGTACTTC
CDR3aa: CASSFRGGDEQYF
d_gene: TRBD2
j_gene: TRBJ2-7
abundance: .
v_gene: TRBV12-3/TRBV12-4

CDR3nt: TGTGCCAGCAGCCAAGAAGGAGGTGACTATGGCTACACCTTC
CDR3aa: CASSQEGGDYGYTF
d_gene: .
j_gene: TRBJ1-2
abundance: .
v_gene: TRBV4-2

CDR3nt: TGTGCCAGCAGTTGGACGGGAAATAATTCACCCCTCCACTTT
CDR3aa: CASSWTGNNSPLHF
d_gene: .
j_gene: TRBJ1-6
abundance: .
v_gene: TRBV27

CDR3nt: TGTGCCAGCAGCCGACTCCGACAGGGGGTTGCTGGAAACACCATATATTTT
CDR3aa: CASSRLRQGVAGNTIYF
d_gene: TRBD1
j_gene: TRBJ1-3
abundance: .
v_gene: TRBV14

CDR3nt: TGTGCCTCAAGGACTAGCGGGAGTGGCGGGGAGCTGTTTTTT
CDR3aa: CASRTSGSGGELFF
d_gene: TRBD2
j_gene: TRBJ2-2
abundance: .
v_gene: TRBV10-3

CDR3nt: TGCGCCAGCAGCCAAATGGGAGACACCGGGGAGCTGTTTTTT
CDR3aa: CASSQMGDTGELFF
d_gene: .
j_gene: TRBJ2-2
abundance: .
v_gene: TRBV4-3

CDR3nt: TGTGCCAGCACCGGGGGACTAGCGGGAGATCGGTACTTC
CDR3aa: CASTGGLAGDRYF
d_gene: TRBD2
j_gene: TRBJ2-7
abundance: .
v_gene: TRBV7-2

CDR3nt: TGTGCCACCAGAGGGGTGGGGGGCACCTTCACTGAAGCTTTCTTT
CDR3aa: CATRGVGGTFTEAFF
d_gene: .
j_gene: TRBJ1-1
abundance: .
v_gene: TRBV10-3

CDR3nt: TGTGCCAGTAGTATAGCAAGAAGGCCCACATCCCTCCCCACAGATACGCAGTATTTT
CDR3aa: CASSIARRPTSLPTDTQYF
d_gene: .
j_gene: TRBJ2-3
abundance: .
v_gene: TRBV19

CDR3nt: TGTGCCAGCAGCCCCCGATTGGGGGACACCGGGGAGCTGTTTTTT
CDR3aa: CASSPRLGDTGELFF
d_gene: .
j_gene: TRBJ2-2
abundance: .
v_gene: TRBV7-2

CDR3nt: TGTGCCAGTAGTAAAAGGACAGGGGCGTTAGCCAAAAACATTCAGTACTTC
CDR3aa: CASSKRTGALAKNIQYF
d_gene: TRBD1
j_gene: TRBJ2-4
abundance: .
v_gene: TRBV19

CDR3nt: TGTGCCAGCAGCGAATCGGGGGTCGGAAACACCATATATTTT
CDR3aa: CASSESGVGNTIYF
d_gene: .
j_gene: TRBJ1-3
abundance: .
v_gene: TRBV9

CDR3nt: TGCGCCAGCAGTAGGGACAGGGGGAGTGAAAAACTGTTTTTT
CDR3aa: CASSRDRGSEKLFF
d_gene: TRBD1
j_gene: TRBJ1-4
abundance: .
v_gene: TRBV5-1

CDR3nt: TGTGCCTCGGCCGCAGGGCTGGGTCCGGATCAGCCCCAGCATTTT
CDR3aa: CASAAGLGPDQPQHF
d_gene: .
j_gene: TRBJ1-5
abundance: .
v_gene: TRBV18

CDR3nt: TGTGCCAGCAGTCATAGGAGTGGTAACAATGAGCAGTTCTTC
CDR3aa: CASSHRSGNNEQFF
d_gene: .
j_gene: TRBJ2-1
abundance: .
v_gene: TRBV28

CDR3nt: TGTGCCAGCAGCTTACTAGCGGGGGGGGATACTAGCACAGATACGCAGTATTTT
CDR3aa: CASSLLAGGDTSTDTQYF
d_gene: TRBD2
j_gene: TRBJ2-3
abundance: few
v_gene: TRBV7-2

CDR3nt: TGCGCCAGCAGCTTGGATAGGGAGACCGAGCAGTACTTC
CDR3aa: CASSLDRETEQYF
d_gene: .
j_gene: TRBJ2-7
abundance: .
v_gene: TRBV5-1

CDR3nt: TGTGCCAGCAGCTTACCAGGGGTCTATGGCTACACCTTC
CDR3aa: CASSLPGVYGYTF
d_gene: .
j_gene: TRBJ1-2
abundance: .
v_gene: TRBV7-3

CDR3nt: TGTGCCAGCAGCTTGTCAGGGTATGGAAACACCATATATTTT
CDR3aa: CASSLSGYGNTIYF
d_gene: .
j_gene: TRBJ1-3
abundance: .
v_gene: TRBV5-6

CDR3nt: TGCGCCAGCAGCTTGGGACGGGGAACTAATGAAAAACTGTTTTTT
CDR3aa: CASSLGRGTNEKLFF
d_gene: .
j_gene: TRBJ1-4
abundance: .
v_gene: TRBV5-1

CDR3nt: TGCAGTGCTAGTGCTCCGGGACAGGCGAAAGAAAAACTGTTTTTT
CDR3aa: CSASAPGQAKEKLFF
d_gene: TRBD1
j_gene: TRBJ1-4
abundance: few
v_gene: TRBV20-1

CDR3nt: TGTGCCAGCAGTTACTCGAGGGGCGCGGGAGATACGCAGTATTTT
CDR3aa: CASSYSRGAGDTQYF
d_gene: .
j_gene: TRBJ2-3
abundance: .
v_gene: TRBV6-2/TRBV6-3

CDR3nt: TGTGCCAGCAGTTTGTCGGGATTATATGGCTACACCTTC
CDR3aa: CASSLSGLYGYTF
d_gene: .
j_gene: TRBJ1-2
abundance: .
v_gene: TRBV27

CDR3nt: TGTGCCACCAGTGTTGGGAGCTCCTACGAGCAGTACTTC
CDR3aa: CATSVGSSYEQYF
d_gene: .
j_gene: TRBJ2-7
abundance: .
v_gene: TRBV24-1

CDR3nt: TGTGCCAGCAGCTTGTTGGAGTGGAACCTGAAGAATGAGCAGTTCTTC
CDR3aa: CASSLLEWNLKNEQFF
d_gene: .
j_gene: TRBJ2-1
abundance: .
v_gene: TRBV5-4

CDR3nt: TGCAGCGTTGGGTTTAACTATGGCTACACCTTC
CDR3aa: CSVGFNYGYTF
d_gene: .
j_gene: TRBJ1-2
abundance: .
v_gene: TRBV29-1

CDR3nt: TGCGCCAGCAGCTTGGACAGGGGAGGTCAGCCCCAGCATTTT
CDR3aa: CASSLDRGGQPQHF
d_gene: TRBD1
j_gene: TRBJ1-5
abundance: .
v_gene: TRBV5-1

CDR3nt: TGTGCCAGCTCTGAGGGGGCCACCAACTATGGCTACACCTTC
CDR3aa: CASSEGATNYGYTF
d_gene: TRBD1
j_gene: TRBJ1-2
abundance: .
v_gene: TRBV18

CDR3nt: TGTGCCACCATGGGCCGGGATATCGGCAATGAGCAGTTCTTC
CDR3aa: CATMGRDIGNEQFF
d_gene: .
j_gene: TRBJ2-1
abundance: .
v_gene: TRBV24-1

CDR3nt: TGCAGCGTCGGGGGTATTTACAATGAGCAGTTCTTC
CDR3aa: CSVGGIYNEQFF
d_gene: .
j_gene: TRBJ2-1
abundance: once
v_gene: TRBV29-1

CDR3nt: TGTGCCAGCAGCCAAGCGAGGTATCAGCCCCAGCATTTT
CDR3aa: CASSQARYQPQHF
d_gene: .
j_gene: TRBJ1-5
abundance: .
v_gene: TRBV4-2

CDR3nt: TGTGCCAGCAGTCAACTTCCGGGACAGGGAAATGAAAAACTGTTTTTT
CDR3aa: CASSQLPGQGNEKLFF
d_gene: TRBD1
j_gene: TRBJ1-4
abundance: .
v_gene: TRBV2

CDR3nt: TGTGCCAGCAGCTTAGGGTTCGGTCGGCCGGGAGCTTTCTTT
CDR3aa: CASSLGFGRPGAFF
d_gene: .
j_gene: TRBJ1-1
abundance: few
v_gene: TRBV7-2

CDR3nt: TGTGCCAGCGGCCGGGACCTCAACTACGAGCAGTACTTC
CDR3aa: CASGRDLNYEQYF
d_gene: .
j_gene: TRBJ2-7
abundance: once
v_gene: TRBV5-4

CDR3nt: TGTGCCAGCAGCTTAGCGGGCCAGAACACTGAAGCTTTCTTT
CDR3aa: CASSLAGQNTEAFF
d_gene: .
j_gene: TRBJ1-1
abundance: .
v_gene: TRBV11-2

CDR3nt: TGTGCCAGCAGCTCCGACATAGATGGCTACACCTTC
CDR3aa: CASSSDIDGYTF
d_gene: .
j_gene: TRBJ1-2
abundance: .
v_gene: TRBV7-2

CDR3nt: TGTGCCAGCAGAGACCAGGGGGGGTTCTACGAGCAGTACTTC
CDR3aa: CASRDQGGFYEQYF
d_gene: .
j_gene: TRBJ2-7
abundance: .
v_gene: TRBV27

CDR3nt: TGCAGTGGGGCCCGAGAGTACGAGCAGTACTTC
CDR3aa: CSGAREYEQYF
d_gene: .
j_gene: TRBJ2-7
abundance: .
v_gene: TRBV20-1

CDR3nt: TGTGCCTGGAGCGCCGACACCCCCCGGGACTATGGCTACACCTTC
CDR3aa: CAWSADTPRDYGYTF
d_gene: .
j_gene: TRBJ1-2
abundance: .
v_gene: TRBV30

CDR3nt: TGTGCCAGCAGCGGAGACCTACTAGCGGCCACGTACAATGAGCAGTTCTTC
CDR3aa: CASSGDLLAATYNEQFF
d_gene: TRBD2
j_gene: TRBJ2-1
abundance: .
v_gene: TRBV9

CDR3nt: TGTGCCATTGAAGGGAGCGGCCGGGGTAATTCACCCCTCCACTTT
CDR3aa: CAIEGSGRGNSPLHF
d_gene: .
j_gene: TRBJ1-6
abundance: .
v_gene: TRBV6-5

CDR3nt: TGTGCCTGGAGCGGGGGTGGTTTGGGGTACTTC
CDR3aa: CAWSGGGLGYF
d_gene: .
j_gene: TRBJ2-7
abundance: few
v_gene: TRBV30

CDR3nt: TGTGCCATCAGCTTCAGTGAAACGAACACTGAAGCTTTCTTT
CDR3aa: CAISFSETNTEAFF
d_gene: .
j_gene: TRBJ1-1
abundance: .
v_gene: TRBV10-3

CDR3nt: TGTGCCAGTAGTAGGGACAGGGGGCAAGGGAGCTACACCTTC
CDR3aa: CASSRDRGQGSYTF
d_gene: TRBD1
j_gene: TRBJ1-2
abundance: .
v_gene: TRBV19

CDR3nt: TGCGCCAGCAGCCCCACGACAGGGAATGAAAAACTGTTTTTT
CDR3aa: CASSPTTGNEKLFF
d_gene: TRBD1
j_gene: TRBJ1-4
abundance: .
v_gene: TRBV5-1

CDR3nt: TGTGCCAGCAGGCCTCCCGCAGGGGCTTATGGCTACACCTTC
CDR3aa: CASRPPAGAYGYTF
d_gene: .
j_gene: TRBJ1-2
abundance: .
v_gene: TRBV6-5

CDR3nt: TGTGCCAGCAGCCCCGCCCGGACAGGAGGCTACGAGCAGTACTTC
CDR3aa: CASSPARTGGYEQYF
d_gene: TRBD1
j_gene: TRBJ2-7
abundance: .
v_gene: TRBV7-2

CDR3nt: TGTGCCAGCAGTGGGGTCGACAATTCACCCCTCCACTTT
CDR3aa: CASSGVDNSPLHF
d_gene: .
j_gene: TRBJ1-6
abundance: .
v_gene: TRBV25-1

CDR3nt: TGTGCCAGCAGCCGCGGACAGGGGAACACTGAAGCTTTCTTT
CDR3aa: CASSRGQGNTEAFF
d_gene: TRBD1
j_gene: TRBJ1-1
abundance: .
v_gene: TRBV6-5

CDR3nt: TGTGCCAGCAGTTTCTCGGTGGCGGGGGGCGGGATTACGCAGTATTTT
CDR3aa: CASSFSVAGGGITQYF
d_gene: TRBD2
j_gene: TRBJ2-3
abundance: .
v_gene: TRBV27

CDR3nt: TGTGCCAGCAGTGCAGGGTACGAGCAGTACTTC
CDR3aa: CASSAGYEQYF
d_gene: .
j_gene: TRBJ2-7
abundance: .
v_gene: TRBV2

CDR3nt: TGTGCCAGCAGCCAAGACTCCAGGGTCACAGATACGCAGTATTTT
CDR3aa: CASSQDSRVTDTQYF
d_gene: .
j_gene: TRBJ2-3
abundance: once
v_gene: TRBV3-1/TRBV3-2

CDR3nt: TGTGCCAGCACCCAGGGGGACAGGGTTCATGTTGAGAACATTCAGTACTTC
CDR3aa: CASTQGDRVHVENIQYF
d_gene: TRBD1
j_gene: TRBJ2-4
abundance: few
v_gene: TRBV11-3

CDR3nt: TGTGCCAGCAGTTACGGGCCGGGGGGCAGCACAGATACGCAGTATTTT
CDR3aa: CASSYGPGGSTDTQYF
d_gene: .
j_gene: TRBJ2-3
abundance: .
v_gene: TRBV6-5

CDR3nt: TGTGCCAGCAGCAGTCAGAGTCGCACTGAAGCTTTCTTT
CDR3aa: CASSSQSRTEAFF
d_gene: .
j_gene: TRBJ1-1
abundance: .
v_gene: TRBV7-3

CDR3nt: TGTGCCAGCAGTTTAGGAGAGATGAGCGAGCAGTACTTC
CDR3aa: CASSLGEMSEQYF
d_gene: .
j_gene: TRBJ2-7
abundance: .
v_gene: TRBV12-3/TRBV12-4